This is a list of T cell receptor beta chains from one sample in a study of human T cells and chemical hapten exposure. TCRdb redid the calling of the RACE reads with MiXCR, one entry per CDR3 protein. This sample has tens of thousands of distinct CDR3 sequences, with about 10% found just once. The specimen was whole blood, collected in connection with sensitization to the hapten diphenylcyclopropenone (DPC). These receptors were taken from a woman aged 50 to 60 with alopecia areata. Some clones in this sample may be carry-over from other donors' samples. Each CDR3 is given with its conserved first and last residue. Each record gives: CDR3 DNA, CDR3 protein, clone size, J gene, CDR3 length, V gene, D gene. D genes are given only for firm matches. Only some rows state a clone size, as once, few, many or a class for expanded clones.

DNA: TGTGCCAGCAGTCCAGGCGAGACCCAGTACTTC
CDR3: CASSPGETQYF
size: once
J: TRBJ2-5
length: 11
V: TRBV2
D: .

DNA: TGTGCCAGCATAGAAACTTCCTACAATGAGCAGTTCTTC
CDR3: CASIETSYNEQFF
size: once
J: TRBJ2-1
length: 13
V: TRBV7-9
D: .

DNA: TGTGCCAGCAGCCCCCGGGGGGTGAGCACAGATACGCAGTATTTT
CDR3: CASSPRGVSTDTQYF
size: few
J: TRBJ2-3
length: 15
V: TRBV7-2
D: TRBD2

DNA: TGCAGCGCCGCGAAGATGGTAACCTACAATGAGCAGTTCTTC
CDR3: CSAAKMVTYNEQFF
size: .
J: TRBJ2-1
length: 14
V: TRBV29-1
D: .

DNA: TGCAGTGCTAATAAGCGGGAGGGCTACACCGGGGAGCTGTTTTTT
CDR3: CSANKREGYTGELFF
size: .
J: TRBJ2-2
length: 15
V: TRBV20-1
D: TRBD2

DNA: TGTGCCAGCAGCTCGGGGAGCGGGCAAGCCTACGAGCAGTACTTC
CDR3: CASSSGSGQAYEQYF
size: .
J: TRBJ2-7
length: 15
V: TRBV7-9
D: .

DNA: TGTGCCAGCAGTTTAGGGGAAGGTCTAGCGTTGGATACGCAGTATTTT
CDR3: CASSLGEGLALDTQYF
size: few
J: TRBJ2-3
length: 16
V: TRBV27
D: .

DNA: TGTGCCAGCAGTTGGGCCCGAGGGGGGGTGAACACTGAAGCTTTCTTT
CDR3: CASSWARGGVNTEAFF
size: many
J: TRBJ1-1
length: 16
V: TRBV6-2/TRBV6-3
D: .

DNA: TGCGCCAGCAGCCAAGATTGGGTCCCAACCGCAGATACGCAGTATTTT
CDR3: CASSQDWVPTADTQYF
size: few
J: TRBJ2-3
length: 16
V: TRBV4-3
D: .

DNA: TGTGCCAGCAGCGAGGGAGAGAGGAGCAATCAGCCCCAGCATTTT
CDR3: CASSEGERSNQPQHF
size: many
J: TRBJ1-5
length: 15
V: TRBV7-2
D: .

DNA: TGTGCCAGCAGTTTTGGAGGGGCATCAACCAATGAGCAGTTCTTC
CDR3: CASSFGGASTNEQFF
size: few
J: TRBJ2-1
length: 15
V: TRBV28
D: .

DNA: TGTGCCAGCAGCTTAGGACAGCATATGAACACTGAAGCTTTCTTT
CDR3: CASSLGQHMNTEAFF
size: many
J: TRBJ1-1
length: 15
V: TRBV7-8
D: .

DNA: TGTGCCAGCACCCCACGGGCGGACACTGAAGCTTTCTTT
CDR3: CASTPRADTEAFF
size: few
J: TRBJ1-1
length: 13
V: TRBV11-2
D: .

DNA: TGTGCCAGCAGCCGGCGGGGCCTAGCGGGGGGCATAAGCTCCTACAATGAGCAGTTCTTC
CDR3: CASSRRGLAGGISSYNEQFF
size: .
J: TRBJ2-1
length: 20
V: TRBV9
D: TRBD2